This T cell receptor beta chain emerged from a study of T-cell memory formation after mild COVID-19. Details on this clonotype: The antigen remains undetermined.

The CDR3 runs to 14 residues. V dropped 5 bases and J dropped 2 bases, with 9 bases sitting between them. Constant-segment primers served in 5'RACE that generated TCR alpha and TCR beta cDNA libraries bearing sample barcodes and UMIs. TCRdb redid the calling of the 5' RACE reads with MiXCR, one entry per CDR3 protein. The sample lists fewer than 200,000 distinct CDR3 sequences; over 20% were seen once. Overall study findings and caveats: The study found balanced CD4/CD8 in clones contracting day 15 to 85 and a CD4+ lean in later expanders.

Input material: PBMCs or a T cell subset sorted from them (not recorded which). The V and J genes are TRBV12-3 or TRBV12-4 and TRBJ2-2; tentative D call: TRBD2 (6 bases). This clonotype originated in an adult woman who had mild COVID-19 (a few samples of this study predate the infection). Cell type and time point are not known. The CDR3 DNA is TGTGCCAGCAGTGGGACTGACAACACCGGGGAGCTGTTTTTT. This sequence encodes CASSGTDNTGELFF.